Listed below are T cell receptor beta chains from one sample, sequenced in a study of CD8 T cells in ankylosing spondylitis. TCRdb reprocessed the 5' RACE reads via MiXCR and lists one record per CDR3 protein. The data show around 300,000 distinct CDR3 sequences, about 20% seen once. Sequencing input: blood, either unsorted or a sorted T cell fraction (not recorded which). These receptors came from a female donor with ankylosing spondylitis or in good health (not recorded which). Both conserved end residues are part of each CDR3. The D gene is left open where the match is weak. The size field is filled for only some rows; it gives once, few, many or a size class.

TRBJ2-2 TRBD1 TRBV6-1 - CASTLDRRNTGELFF TGTGCCAGCACCTTGGACAGGAGAAACACCGGGGAGCTGTTTTTT
TRBJ1-2 - TRBV4-3 - CASSQEKGYSRGYTF TGCGCCAGCAGCCAAGAGAAGGGATACAGTCGAGGCTACACCTTC
TRBJ1-2 - TRBV6-4 few CASSDGDSYGYTF TGTGCCAGCAGTGACGGGGATAGCTATGGCTACACCTTC
TRBJ2-3 - TRBV20-1 - CSARATTDTQYF TGCAGTGCTAGGGCCACCACAGATACGCAGTATTTT
TRBJ2-7 - TRBV5-1 - CASSLDGGSLEQYF TGCGCCAGCAGCTTGGACGGGGGTTCCCTCGAGCAGTACTTC
TRBJ2-1 TRBD2 TRBV29-1 many CSVEGSGRGHEQFF TGCAGCGTTGAGGGTAGCGGGAGAGGACATGAGCAGTTCTTC
TRBJ2-1 - TRBV7-2 - CASSLGSTLYNEQFF TGTGCCAGCAGCTTAGGGAGCACCCTCTACAATGAGCAGTTCTTC
TRBJ2-7 - TRBV7-2 few CASSEDFSSYEQYF TGTGCCAGCAGCGAAGACTTCAGCTCCTACGAGCAGTACTTC
TRBJ2-1 TRBD1 TRBV15 - CATSRDHFRAGGRDEQFF TGTGCCACCAGCAGAGATCATTTTAGGGCAGGGGGCCGTGATGAGCAGTTCTTC
TRBJ1-1 - TRBV6-2/TRBV6-3 few CASSLGFEAFF TGTGCCAGCAGTTTAGGGTTTGAAGCTTTCTTT
TRBJ2-3 - TRBV5-1 - CASSLGDERTQYF TGCGCCAGCAGCTTGGGGGACGAGAGAACGCAGTATTTT
TRBJ2-5 - TRBV12-3/TRBV12-4 - CASSLLAGETQYF TGTGCCAGCAGTCTCCTGGCAGGAGAGACCCAGTACTTC
TRBJ1-2 - TRBV20-1 - CSARTVAGYTF TGCAGTGCCAGGACAGTAGCCGGCTACACCTTC
TRBJ1-1 - TRBV30 few CAWTRGKVSEAFF TGTGCCTGGACCCGGGGCAAAGTCTCTGAAGCTTTCTTT
TRBJ1-2 TRBD1 TRBV29-1 many CSVERQHRGRGGGYTF TGCAGCGTTGAACGACAGCACAGGGGGCGGGGGGGTGGCTACACCTTC
TRBJ2-1 - TRBV6-5 many CASSYWGASSYNEQFF TGTGCCAGCAGTTACTGGGGGGCTAGCTCCTACAATGAGCAGTTCTTC
TRBJ2-3 - TRBV20-1 many CSASSLTDTQYF TGCAGTGCTAGCTCCCTCACAGATACGCAGTATTTT
TRBJ2-7 TRBD1 TRBV18 - CASSYGTGRTLGAYEQYF TGTGCCAGCTCATATGGGACAGGGAGGACCCTCGGAGCCTACGAGCAGTACTTC
TRBJ2-1 - TRBV20-1 few CSTGTATFFSYNEQFF TGCAGTACGGGCACAGCCACTTTTTTCTCCTACAATGAGCAGTTCTTC
TRBJ2-5 - TRBV5-1 few CASTFGTQYQETQYF TGCGCCAGCACCTTCGGGACCCAGTACCAAGAGACCCAGTACTTC
TRBJ2-1 - TRBV5-5 once CASSLGLVEVDEQFF TGTGCCAGCAGCTTGGGACTAGTGGAAGTCGATGAGCAGTTCTTC
TRBJ1-1 - TRBV5-6 - CASSLAEGSAFF TGTGCCAGCAGCTTGGCCGAGGGGTCGGCTTTCTTT
TRBJ2-1 - TRBV5-8 - CASSFAGATNEQFF TGTGCCAGCAGCTTTGCTGGGGCTACCAATGAGCAGTTCTTC
TRBJ1-2 - TRBV20-1 few CSASAVTAYGYTF TGCAGTGCTTCAGCAGTGACGGCCTATGGCTACACCTTC
TRBJ2-7 - TRBV11-3 - CASSQGVGSYEQYF TGTGCCAGCAGCCAAGGGGTAGGGAGCTACGAGCAGTACTTC
TRBJ2-1 - TRBV3-1 once CASSQETGSYNEQFF TGTGCCAGCAGCCAAGAAACCGGGAGTTACAATGAGCAGTTCTTC
TRBJ2-3 - TRBV20-1 - CSARGTRRGTTDTQYF TGCAGTGCTAGAGGGACAAGAAGGGGAACCACAGATACGCAGTATTTT
TRBJ2-2 TRBD1 TRBV6-1 few CASRADREVANTGELFF TGTGCCAGCAGAGCCGACAGGGAAGTCGCGAACACCGGGGAGCTGTTTTTT
TRBJ1-1 - TRBV6-2/TRBV6-3 - CASRHRDPGTEAFF TGTGCCAGCAGACACCGGGACCCGGGCACTGAAGCTTTCTTT
TRBJ1-3 - TRBV20-1 - CSARPSSGNTIYF TGCAGTGCTAGGCCAAGCTCTGGAAACACCATATATTTT
TRBJ1-2 TRBD1 TRBV12-3/TRBV12-4 many CASRPSAGGVYGYTF TGTGCCAGCAGACCGTCAGCAGGGGGCGTCTATGGCTACACCTTC
TRBJ2-2 TRBD2 TRBV11-2 few CASNPRREMGTTGELFF TGTGCCAGCAACCCACGGCGGGAGATGGGTACCACCGGGGAGCTGTTTTTT
TRBJ1-5 - TRBV6-2/TRBV6-3 few CASSYPGPSNQPQHF TGTGCCAGCAGTTACCCTGGCCCTAGCAATCAGCCCCAGCATTTT
TRBJ2-1 - TRBV7-8 many CASSLDRSYNEQFF TGTGCCAGCAGTCTCGACCGGTCCTACAATGAGCAGTTCTTC
TRBJ2-7 - TRBV9 few CASSVELGGEQYF TGTGCCAGCAGCGTAGAGCTGGGCGGCGAGCAGTACTTC
TRBJ2-7 - TRBV20-1 few CSAIWGGAYEQYF TGCAGTGCTATCTGGGGCGGAGCCTACGAGCAGTACTTC
TRBJ2-1 - TRBV12-3/TRBV12-4 - CAGRSVNEQFF TGTGCCGGCAGATCCGTCAATGAGCAGTTCTTC
TRBJ2-3 TRBD2 TRBV9 many CASSLGLAGRGDTQYF TGTGCCAGCAGCCTCGGACTAGCGGGAAGGGGAGATACGCAGTATTTT
TRBJ2-7 TRBD2 TRBV20-1 few CSARKGTSDPSREQYF TGCAGTGCTAGAAAGGGGACTAGTGATCCCTCTAGGGAGCAGTACTTC
TRBJ2-2 TRBD1 TRBV20-1 few CSARLRQGSVTGELFF TGCAGTGCTAGACTGAGACAGGGCAGTGTGACCGGGGAGCTGTTTTTT